These T cell receptor beta chains were read from a single sample in a study of blood T cells in healthy people across ages. In TCRdb, the 5' RACE reads were re-called with MiXCR into one record per CDR3 protein. Of over 500,000 distinct CDR3 sequences listed, over 40% are singletons. Material for sequencing was blood. The source of these receptors is a woman older than 75 in good health. The CDR3 runs from the conserved cysteine through the conserved F or W. A D gene is named only where the DNA matches it firmly. The size of a clone is reported for some rows only, either as once, few or many, or as a class for expanded clones.

D,V,size,J,CDR3,DNA
TRBD2,TRBV12-3/TRBV12-4,NA,TRBJ2-7,CASTLSGSPYEQYF,TGTGCCAGCACCCTTAGCGGGAGTCCGTACGAGCAGTACTTC
NA,TRBV6-5,NA,TRBJ2-1,CASSYSMAGNPNEQFF,TGTGCCAGCAGTTACTCGATGGCGGGGAATCCCAATGAGCAGTTCTTC
TRBD2,TRBV20-1,NA,TRBJ2-5,CSARDLLAGGMSVETQYF,TGCAGTGCTAGAGATCTCCTAGCGGGGGGTATGTCAGTGGAGACCCAGTACTTC
TRBD1,TRBV5-6,few,TRBJ1-5,CAGSLLRQGGNQPQHF,TGTGCCGGCAGCTTGCTACGACAGGGAGGAAATCAGCCCCAGCATTTT
TRBD2,TRBV28,few,TRBJ2-1,CASRTGLAGDNEQFF,TGTGCCAGCAGAACTGGACTAGCGGGGGACAATGAGCAGTTCTTC
TRBD1,TRBV28,NA,TRBJ1-1,CANTLTGFTEAFF,TGTGCCAACACCCTGACAGGGTTCACTGAAGCTTTCTTT
TRBD2,TRBV20-1,NA,TRBJ2-5,CSARVAGGETQYF,TGCAGTGCTAGAGTAGCGGGAGGAGAGACCCAGTACTTC
NA,TRBV12-3/TRBV12-4,many,TRBJ1-1,CASTLQTANTEAFF,TGTGCCAGCACCCTTCAGACGGCGAACACTGAAGCTTTCTTT
NA,TRBV7-9,many,TRBJ2-1,CASSPKGAAYNEQFF,TGTGCCAGCAGCCCAAAGGGCGCGGCCTACAATGAGCAGTTCTTC
NA,TRBV18,few,TRBJ2-2,CASSLQGPGELFF,TGTGCCAGCTCTCTACAGGGCCCCGGGGAGCTGTTTTTT
TRBD2,TRBV6-5,NA,TRBJ2-3,CASRNSGASTDTRYF,TGTGCCAGCAGAAATAGCGGGGCCAGTACAGATACGCGGTATTTT
NA,TRBV7-8,few,TRBJ1-5,CASSLTVAASNQPQHF,TGTGCCAGCAGCTTAACGGTTGCAGCTAGCAATCAGCCCCAGCATTTT
NA,TRBV30,many,TRBJ2-1,CAWSLGYYNEQFF,TGTGCCTGGAGCCTAGGTTACTACAATGAGCAGTTCTTC
NA,TRBV7-9,few,TRBJ2-3,CASSLRQAITDTQYF,TGTGCCAGCAGCTTACGGCAGGCGATCACAGATACGCAGTATTTT
NA,TRBV12-3/TRBV12-4,many,TRBJ2-5,CASSPKRQETQYF,TGTGCCAGCAGTCCAAAGAGACAAGAGACCCAGTACTTC
NA,TRBV18,NA,TRBJ2-7,CASSPLSYEQYF,TGTGCCAGCTCACCCCTATCCTACGAGCAGTACTTC
NA,TRBV5-1,NA,TRBJ2-1,CASSPGGGRGNNEQFF,TGCGCCAGCAGCCCAGGGGGAGGGAGGGGAAACAATGAGCAGTTCTTC
NA,TRBV7-9,NA,TRBJ1-1,CASSLAGISLGAFF,TGTGCCAGCAGCTTAGCGGGGATTAGCTTAGGAGCTTTCTTT
TRBD2,TRBV29-1,NA,TRBJ2-1,CSVRTSEYNEQFF,TGCAGCGTGAGGACTAGCGAATACAATGAGCAGTTCTTC
NA,TRBV7-2,NA,TRBJ2-1,CASSLAVTINEQFF,TGTGCCAGCAGCTTAGCCGTGACTATCAATGAGCAGTTCTTC
NA,TRBV4-1,once,TRBJ1-3,CASSQDRGKAGNTIYF,TGCGCCAGCAGCCAAGATCGGGGGAAAGCTGGAAACACCATATATTTT
TRBD1,TRBV18,NA,TRBJ1-2,CAGSPDDRGSYGYTF,TGTGCCGGCTCACCAGATGACAGGGGAAGCTATGGCTACACCTTC
TRBD1,TRBV28,few,TRBJ1-5,CASTARTGGNQPQHF,TGTGCCAGCACCGCCAGGACAGGTGGGAATCAGCCCCAGCATTTT
TRBD1,TRBV28,NA,TRBJ1-2,CASSHFGGTGVVYGYTF,TGTGCCAGCAGCCATTTTGGGGGGACAGGGGTGGTCTATGGCTACACCTTC
NA,TRBV20-1,few,TRBJ1-5,CSAPSLTWDQPQHF,TGCAGTGCTCCCTCTTTAACATGGGATCAGCCCCAGCATTTT
TRBD2,TRBV11-2,many,TRBJ2-5,CASSLGYSGGKTQYF,TGTGCCAGCAGCTTAGGATACTCCGGGGGGAAGACCCAGTACTTC
NA,TRBV29-1,few,TRBJ2-3,CSVEVNTDTQYF,TGCAGCGTTGAAGTGAACACAGATACGCAGTATTTT
NA,TRBV12-3/TRBV12-4,NA,TRBJ1-4,CASTLKQGRLFF,TGTGCCAGCACTTTAAAACAAGGAAGACTGTTTTTT
NA,TRBV6-4,NA,TRBJ1-2,CASSAKGTYGYTF,TGTGCCAGCAGTGCCAAGGGTACCTATGGCTACACCTTC
NA,TRBV5-6,NA,TRBJ2-7,CASSFGSGTRFSEQYF,TGTGCCAGCAGCTTCGGGAGCGGGACAAGGTTCTCCGAGCAGTACTTC
NA,TRBV4-1,NA,TRBJ2-7,CASSQERLSSYEQYF,TGCGCCAGCAGCCAAGAAAGACTGTCCTCCTACGAGCAGTACTTC
NA,TRBV5-1,NA,TRBJ2-1,CASSLVEATNEQFF,TGCGCCAGCAGCTTGGTCGAGGCGACTAATGAGCAGTTCTTC
TRBD2,TRBV20-1,NA,TRBJ2-4,CSARRLAGEVTKNIQYF,TGCAGTGCTAGAAGGCTAGCGGGAGAAGTGACCAAAAACATTCAGTACTTC
NA,TRBV27,NA,TRBJ1-6,CASSTQGFSPLHF,TGTGCCAGCAGTACCCAGGGGTTTTCACCCCTCCACTTT
NA,TRBV29-1,NA,TRBJ1-2,CSALKVDRFPIGYTF,TGCAGCGCGTTAAAAGTAGACAGGTTTCCGATTGGCTACACCTTC
NA,TRBV12-3/TRBV12-4,many,TRBJ2-7,CASSFSDEQYF,TGTGCCAGCAGTTTTAGCGACGAGCAGTACTTC
NA,TRBV6-5,NA,TRBJ2-5,CASSYSGPPETQYF,TGTGCCAGCAGTTACTCAGGGCCACCGGAGACCCAGTACTTC
TRBD2,TRBV10-3,once,TRBJ2-7,CAIRGTSEAVNEQYF,TGTGCCATCAGGGGGACTAGCGAGGCCGTCAATGAGCAGTACTTC
NA,TRBV7-9,few,TRBJ2-5,CASLDGRAHYPYNEQYF,TGTGCCAGCTTGGACGGAAGGGCCCACTATCCCTACAATGAGCAGTACTTC
TRBD2,TRBV9,NA,TRBJ2-1,CASTASGLASREQFF,TGTGCCAGCACCGCATCGGGACTAGCTTCACGCGAGCAGTTCTTC
TRBD2,TRBV3-1,many,TRBJ2-3,CASSTGTSGGLADTQYF,TGTGCCAGCAGCACCGGGACTAGCGGGGGCCTGGCGGATACGCAGTATTTT
NA,TRBV3-1,NA,TRBJ2-5,CASSQVVQQETQYF,TGTGCCAGCAGCCAAGTGGTGCAACAAGAGACCCAGTACTTC
TRBD1,TRBV9,NA,TRBJ1-1,CASSVRGGGTNTEAFF,TGTGCCAGCAGCGTGCGAGGGGGCGGAACGAACACTGAAGCTTTCTTT
NA,TRBV20-1,few,TRBJ1-2,CSGMSATYYTF,TGCAGTGGGATGAGTGCGACTTACTACACCTTC
NA,TRBV20-1,NA,TRBJ1-2,CSATTGRKDGYTF,TGCAGTGCTACTACGGGACGGAAAGATGGCTACACCTTC
TRBD2,TRBV7-9,once,TRBJ2-7,CASSPLGLARDEQYF,TGTGCCAGCAGCCCCCTCGGACTAGCTCGTGACGAGCAGTACTTC
NA,TRBV5-5,many,TRBJ1-2,CASSSYRNNYGYTF,TGTGCCAGCAGCTCATACAGGAATAACTATGGCTACACCTTC
TRBD2,TRBV5-1,many,TRBJ2-3,CASSLGTSGTDTQYF,TGCGCCAGCAGCTTAGGGACTAGCGGCACAGATACGCAGTATTTT
NA,TRBV7-2,NA,TRBJ1-4,CASSLTGEVEKLFF,TGTGCCAGCAGCTTAACGGGGGAGGTTGAAAAACTGTTTTTT
NA,TRBV6-2/TRBV6-3,NA,TRBJ2-7,CASSYPGLLAYEQYF,TGTGCCAGCAGTTACCCTGGACTCCTCGCCTACGAGCAGTACTTC
NA,TRBV12-3/TRBV12-4,many,TRBJ2-3,CASSARGADTQYF,TGTGCCAGCAGCGCCCGAGGTGCAGATACGCAGTATTTT
TRBD1,TRBV19,NA,TRBJ1-5,CASSIHGDRGNQPQHF,TGTGCCAGTAGTATCCATGGGGACAGGGGCAATCAGCCCCAGCATTTT
TRBD2,TRBV12-3/TRBV12-4,NA,TRBJ2-1,CASSLGSSGGNEQFF,TGTGCCAGCAGTTTAGGGTCTAGCGGGGGCAATGAGCAGTTCTTC
NA,TRBV11-2,few,TRBJ2-2,CASSLGAGLTGELFF,TGTGCCAGCAGCTTAGGGGCAGGGTTGACCGGGGAGCTGTTTTTT
NA,TRBV28,NA,TRBJ2-7,CASSFDRKRARQSYEQYF,TGTGCCAGCAGTTTTGACAGGAAGCGAGCCAGACAGAGCTACGAGCAGTACTTC
TRBD2,TRBV20-1,NA,TRBJ2-5,CGARLSGTSGGPYETQYF,TGCGGTGCTAGACTCTCCGGGACTAGCGGGGGGCCTTATGAGACCCAGTACTTC
NA,TRBV4-1,few,TRBJ1-4,CASSPRGEGTNEKLFF,TGCGCCAGCAGCCCCCGGGGTGAAGGAACTAATGAAAAACTGTTTTTT